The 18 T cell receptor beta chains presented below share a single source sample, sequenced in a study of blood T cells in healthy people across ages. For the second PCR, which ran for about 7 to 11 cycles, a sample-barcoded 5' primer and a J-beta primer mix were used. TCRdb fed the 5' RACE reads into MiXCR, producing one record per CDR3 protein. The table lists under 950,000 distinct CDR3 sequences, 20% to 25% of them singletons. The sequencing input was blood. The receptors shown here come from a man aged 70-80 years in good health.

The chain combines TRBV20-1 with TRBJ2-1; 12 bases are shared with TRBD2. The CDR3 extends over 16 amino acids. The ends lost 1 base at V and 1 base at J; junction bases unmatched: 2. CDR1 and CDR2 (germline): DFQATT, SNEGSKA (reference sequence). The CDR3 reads CSARGLAGGSYNEQFF. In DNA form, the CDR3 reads TGCAGTGCTAGAGGCCTAGCGGGGGGGTCCTACAATGAGCAGTTCTTC.

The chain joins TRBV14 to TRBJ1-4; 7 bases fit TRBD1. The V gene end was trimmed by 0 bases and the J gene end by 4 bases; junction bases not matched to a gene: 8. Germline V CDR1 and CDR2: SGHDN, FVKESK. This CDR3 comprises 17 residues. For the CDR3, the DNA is TGTGCCAGCAGCCAAGACAAGGGACAGCTCAATAATGAAAAACTGTTTTTT. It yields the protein CASSQDKGQLNNEKLFF.

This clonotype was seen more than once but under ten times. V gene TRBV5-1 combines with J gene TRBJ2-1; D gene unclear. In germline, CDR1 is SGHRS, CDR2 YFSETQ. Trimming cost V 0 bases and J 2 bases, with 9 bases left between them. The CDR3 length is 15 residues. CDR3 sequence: CASSLGAPTYNEQFF. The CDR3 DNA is TGCGCCAGCAGCTTGGGCGCACCTACCTACAATGAGCAGTTCTTC.

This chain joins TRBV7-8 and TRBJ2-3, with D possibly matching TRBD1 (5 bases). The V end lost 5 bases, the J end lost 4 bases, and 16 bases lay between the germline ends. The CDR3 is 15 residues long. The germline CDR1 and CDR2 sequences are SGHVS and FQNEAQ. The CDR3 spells CASSAGWGYADTQYF. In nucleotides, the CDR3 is TGTGCCAGCAGCGCAGGGTGGGGATACGCAGATACGCAGTATTTT.

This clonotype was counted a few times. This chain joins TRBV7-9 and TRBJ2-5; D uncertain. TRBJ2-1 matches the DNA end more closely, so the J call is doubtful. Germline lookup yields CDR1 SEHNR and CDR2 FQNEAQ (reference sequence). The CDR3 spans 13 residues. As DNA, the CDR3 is TGTGCCAGCAGCCCGAGTGCGCGCAATGAGCAGTTCTTC. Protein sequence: CASSPSARNEQFF.

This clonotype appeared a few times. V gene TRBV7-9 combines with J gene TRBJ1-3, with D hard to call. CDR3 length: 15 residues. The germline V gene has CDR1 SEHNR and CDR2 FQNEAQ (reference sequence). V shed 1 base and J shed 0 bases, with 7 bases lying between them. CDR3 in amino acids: CASSLGTYSGNTIYF. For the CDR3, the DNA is TGTGCCAGCAGCTTAGGGACCTACTCTGGAAACACCATATATTTT.

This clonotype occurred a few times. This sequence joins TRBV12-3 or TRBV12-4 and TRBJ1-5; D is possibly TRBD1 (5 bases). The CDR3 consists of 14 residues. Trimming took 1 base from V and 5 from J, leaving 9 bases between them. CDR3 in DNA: TGTGCCAGCAGTTTAGGGTCAGGGCATCAGCCCCAGCATTTT. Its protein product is CASSLGSGHQPQHF.

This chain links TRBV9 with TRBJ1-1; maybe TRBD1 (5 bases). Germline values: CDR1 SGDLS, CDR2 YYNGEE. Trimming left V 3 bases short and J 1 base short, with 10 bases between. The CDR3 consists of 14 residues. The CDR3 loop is CASSALDRNTEAFF. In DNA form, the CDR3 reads TGTGCCAGCAGCGCCCTTGACAGGAACACTGAAGCTTTCTTT.

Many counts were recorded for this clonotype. Here the CDR3 reads CASSFSGYGYTF. CDR3 DNA sequence: TGTGCCAGCAGCTTCTCAGGGTACGGCTACACCTTC. The gene calls are TRBV7-2 and TRBJ1-2; the D gene is possibly TRBD1 (5 bases). V was shortened by 3 bases and J by 8 bases, with 10 bases between the two germline ends. CDR1 is SGHTA, CDR2 FQGNSA, per germline. The CDR3 loop spans 12 amino acids. The whole variable domain, remainder taken from reference TRBV7-2 and TRBJ1-2, is GAGVSQSPSNKVTEKGKDVELRCDPISGHTALYWYRQSLGQGLEFLIYFQGNSAPDKSGLPSDRFSAERTGGSVSTLTIQRTQQEDSAVYLCASSFSGYGYTFGSGTRLTVV.

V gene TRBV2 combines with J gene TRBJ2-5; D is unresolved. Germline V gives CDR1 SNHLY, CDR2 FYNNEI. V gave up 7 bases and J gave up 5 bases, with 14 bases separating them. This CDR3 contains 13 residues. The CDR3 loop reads CASNIGFLETQYF. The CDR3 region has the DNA TGTGCCAGCAATATAGGCTTTCTGGAGACCCAGTACTTC.

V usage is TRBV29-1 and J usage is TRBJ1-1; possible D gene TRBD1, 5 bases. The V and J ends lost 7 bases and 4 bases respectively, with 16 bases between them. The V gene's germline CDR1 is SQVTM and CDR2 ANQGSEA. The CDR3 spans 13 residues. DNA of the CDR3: TGCAGCGGACGGCAAACGGGGGGCACTGAAGCTTTCTTT. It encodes CSGRQTGGTEAFF.

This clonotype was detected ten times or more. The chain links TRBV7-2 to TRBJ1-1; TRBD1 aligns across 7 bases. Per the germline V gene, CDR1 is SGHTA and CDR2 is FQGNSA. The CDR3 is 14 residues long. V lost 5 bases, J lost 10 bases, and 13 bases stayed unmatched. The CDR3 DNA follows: TGTGCCAGCAGCACCGGACAGGCGAACCTAGGAGCTTTCTTT. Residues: CASSTGQANLGAFF.

CDR3 in amino acids: CASSPGTVPYEQYF. The CDR3, as DNA: TGTGCCAGCAGCCCCGGGACAGTTCCCTACGAGCAGTACTTC. The J gene is TRBJ2-7, the V gene TRBV7-2, with 7 positions matching TRBD1. Per germline, CDR1 SGHTA and CDR2 FQGNSA. The junction had 6 bases not matched to a gene; V was cut back by 5 bases and J by 2 bases. The CDR3 is 14 amino acids.

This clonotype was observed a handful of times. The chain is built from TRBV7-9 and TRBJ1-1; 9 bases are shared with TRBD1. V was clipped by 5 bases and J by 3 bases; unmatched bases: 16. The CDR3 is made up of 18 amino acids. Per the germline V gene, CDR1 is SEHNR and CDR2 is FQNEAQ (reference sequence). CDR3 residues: CASSLLFGDRVEDTEAFF. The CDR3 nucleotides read TGTGCCAGCAGCCTATTGTTTGGGGACAGGGTGGAGGACACTGAAGCTTTCTTT.

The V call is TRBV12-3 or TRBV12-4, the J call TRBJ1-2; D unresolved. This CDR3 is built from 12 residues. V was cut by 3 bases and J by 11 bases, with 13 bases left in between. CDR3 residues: CASSFLPPGYTF. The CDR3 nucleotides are TGTGCCAGCAGTTTTTTGCCTCCTGGGTACACCTTC.

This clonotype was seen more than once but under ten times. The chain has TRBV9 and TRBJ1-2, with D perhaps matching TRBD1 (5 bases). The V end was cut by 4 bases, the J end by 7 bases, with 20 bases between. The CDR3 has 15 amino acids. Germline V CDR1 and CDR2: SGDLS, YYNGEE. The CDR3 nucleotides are TGTGCCAGCAGCTCCGGGGGGAGGGGTATGTTTGGCTACACCTTC. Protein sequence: CASSSGGRGMFGYTF.

The CDR3 loop reads CASRHSNMGRGLDTQYF. The CDR3 region has the DNA TGTGCCAGCAGGCATTCGAATATGGGGCGGGGGTTGGATACGCAGTATTTT. The chain carries TRBV3-1 and TRBJ2-3; 7 positions match TRBD2. Germline CDR1 LGHDT, CDR2 YNNKEL (reference sequence). V was clipped by 6 bases and J by 6 bases; unmatched bases: 18. The CDR3 consists of 17 residues.

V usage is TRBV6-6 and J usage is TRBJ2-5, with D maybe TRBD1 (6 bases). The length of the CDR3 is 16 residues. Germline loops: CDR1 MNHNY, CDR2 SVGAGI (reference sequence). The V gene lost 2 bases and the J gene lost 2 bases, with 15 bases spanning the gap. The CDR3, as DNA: TGTGCCAGCAGTTACGGTGGGGGCGCTTATCAAGAGACCCAGTACTTC. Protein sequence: CASSYGGGAYQETQYF.